This TCR beta chain was sequenced in a study of cytomegalovirus exposure and HLA in healthy donors. Findings and caveats of the study: An apparent linkage of common viral pathogens to several of the most significant clusters emerged in a later analysis.

13 Jbeta primers and 60 Vbeta primers were used for the PCR. Using immunoSEQ multiplex PCR, the repertoire was profiled, and TCRdb retains in-frame clones only, with some absent. The sample holds about 200,000 clones, 70% to 85% seen once. The table lists this clone with a count of one. The antigen is not known. The sequencing input was PBMCs. This clonotype was obtained from a man aged 45 to 65 in good health and CMV-seronegative.

The CDR3 region is CAWSVMGTGIYGYTF. The CDR3 region has the DNA TGTGCCTGGAGTGTTATGGGGACAGGAATCTATGGCTACACCTTC. The J gene is TRBJ1-2, the V gene TRBV30; TRBD1 aligns across 8 bases. The CDR3 contains 15 residues. Looked up from germline, CDR1 is GTSNPN and CDR2 is SVGIG (reference sequence). The trim removed 0 bases at V and 4 bases at J, leaving 7 bases unmatched.